Each of the 5 T cell receptor beta chains below was sequenced from the same sample in a study of control samples from healthy donors and cancer patients. This table comes from immunoSEQ multiplex PCR, and its TCRdb copy is limited to in-frame clones, with some not included. The sample lists a few hundred thousand clones, 90% occurring once. Sequencing was performed on PBMCs. These receptors originate from a man aged 35 to 55 with head and neck cancer.

The rearrangement joins TRBV6-5 to TRBJ2-7; perhaps D is TRBD1 or TRBD2 (5 bases each). The CDR3 spans 16 residues. The V end was cut by 0 bases, the J end by 0 bases, with 12 bases between. Germline CDR1 and CDR2: MNHEY and SVGAGI. CDR3 residues: CASSYSIGAGSYEQYF. The DNA of the CDR3 is TGTGCCAGCAGTTACTCGATAGGGGCGGGCTCCTACGAGCAGTACTTC.

V usage is TRBV18 and J usage is TRBJ1-5; 7 bases line up with TRBD1. The CDR3 spans 16 residues. V was clipped by 4 bases and J by 1 base; unmatched bases: 7. The germline gives CDR1 KGHSH, CDR2 LQKENI. DNA of the CDR3: TGTGCCAGCTCACGGGGCGACAGGGTGAGCAATCAGCCCCAGCATTTT. Its protein product is CASSRGDRVSNQPQHF.

The J gene is TRBJ2-1, the V gene TRBV6-5, with 9 bases lining up with TRBD2. The germline V gene encodes CDR1 MNHEY and CDR2 SVGAGI. After removal of 0 bases from V and 12 bases from J, the junction contained 12 bases not matched to a gene. The CDR3 is 16 amino acids. CDR3 coding DNA: TGTGCCAGCAGTTACTCGACGGCATTAGCGGGAGAGGGGCAGTTCTTC. It is translated as CASSYSTALAGEGQFF.

This chain uses TRBV7-9 with TRBJ1-2; D remains unclear. This CDR3 region has 13 residues. CDR1 SEHNR and CDR2 FQNEAQ come from the germline V gene (reference sequence). Trimming took 8 bases from V and 8 from J, leaving 18 bases between them. CDR3 nucleotide sequence: TGTGCCAGCGCCAGATCAGCAATCATGGGCTACACCTTC. Translating gives CASARSAIMGYTF.

This clone was seen a single time. J is TRBJ2-1 and V is TRBV14; perhaps TRBD2 as D (6 bases). This CDR3 spans 14 amino acids. The ends were cut back, 2 bases at V and 5 bases at J, with 10 bases in the middle. Germline assignment: CDR1 SGHDN and CDR2 FVKESK. The CDR3, as DNA: TGTGCCAGCAGCCAAACAGGAGGGCACAATGAGCAGTTCTTC. This codes for CASSQTGGHNEQFF.